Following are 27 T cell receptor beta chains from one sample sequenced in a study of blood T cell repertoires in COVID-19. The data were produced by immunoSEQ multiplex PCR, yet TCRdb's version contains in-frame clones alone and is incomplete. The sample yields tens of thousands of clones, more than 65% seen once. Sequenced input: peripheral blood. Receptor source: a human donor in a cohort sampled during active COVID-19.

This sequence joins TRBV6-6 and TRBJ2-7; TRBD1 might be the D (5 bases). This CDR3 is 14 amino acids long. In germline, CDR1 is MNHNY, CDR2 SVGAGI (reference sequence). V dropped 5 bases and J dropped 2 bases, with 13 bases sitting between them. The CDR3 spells CASSTQTVTYEQYF. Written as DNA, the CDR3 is TGTGCCAGCAGTACCCAGACAGTAACCTACGAGCAGTACTTC.

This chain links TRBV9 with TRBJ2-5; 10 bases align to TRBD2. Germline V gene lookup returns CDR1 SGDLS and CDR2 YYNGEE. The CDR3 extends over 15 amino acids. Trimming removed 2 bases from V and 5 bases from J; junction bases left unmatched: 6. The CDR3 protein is CASSVSGGAVETQYF. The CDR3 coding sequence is TGTGCCAGCAGCGTGAGCGGGGGGGCGGTCGAGACCCAGTACTTC.

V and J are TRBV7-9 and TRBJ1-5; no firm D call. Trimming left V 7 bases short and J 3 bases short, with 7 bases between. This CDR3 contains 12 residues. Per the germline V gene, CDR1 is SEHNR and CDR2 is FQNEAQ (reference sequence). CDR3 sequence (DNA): TGTGCCAGCACCACTTACAATCAGCCCCAGCATTTT. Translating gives CASTTYNQPQHF.

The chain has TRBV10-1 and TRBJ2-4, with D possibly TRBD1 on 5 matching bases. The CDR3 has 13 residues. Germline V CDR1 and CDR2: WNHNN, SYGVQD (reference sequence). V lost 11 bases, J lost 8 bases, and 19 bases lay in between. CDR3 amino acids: CAGPPTGPDIQYF. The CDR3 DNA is TGCGCCGGCCCACCCACAGGCCCGGACATTCAGTACTTC.

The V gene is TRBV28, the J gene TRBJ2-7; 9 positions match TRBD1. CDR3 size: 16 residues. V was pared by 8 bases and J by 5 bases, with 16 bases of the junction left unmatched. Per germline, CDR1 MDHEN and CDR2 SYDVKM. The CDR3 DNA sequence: TGTGCCAGCCGAAGAGGCGGGACAGGGACTCGGCACGAGCAGTACTTC. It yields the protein CASRRGGTGTRHEQYF.

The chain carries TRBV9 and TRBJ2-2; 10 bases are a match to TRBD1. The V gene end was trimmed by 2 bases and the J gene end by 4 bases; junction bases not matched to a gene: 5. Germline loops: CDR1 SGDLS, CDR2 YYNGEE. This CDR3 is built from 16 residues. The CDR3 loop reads CASSVPRTGGTGELFF. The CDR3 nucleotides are TGTGCCAGCAGCGTTCCCAGGACAGGGGGCACCGGGGAGCTGTTTTTT.

The CDR3 region is CASTPGGENYGYTF. The CDR3 DNA follows: TGTGCCAGCACCCCAGGCGGGGAGAACTATGGCTACACCTTC. The chain uses TRBV28 and TRBJ1-2, with D unclear. V dropped 7 bases and J dropped 2 bases, with 14 bases sitting between them. Germline loops: CDR1 MDHEN, CDR2 SYDVKM. This CDR3 has 14 amino acids.

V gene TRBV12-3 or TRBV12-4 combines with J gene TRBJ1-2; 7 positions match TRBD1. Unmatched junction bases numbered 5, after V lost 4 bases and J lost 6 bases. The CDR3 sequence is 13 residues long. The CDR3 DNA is TGTGCCAGCAGTTCAACAGGGGACGATGGCTACACCTTC. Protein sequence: CASSSTGDDGYTF.

CDR3 protein: CASSPQLTQVTGELFF. The CDR3 DNA reads TGTGCCAGCAGCCCCCAGCTCACCCAGGTTACCGGGGAGCTGTTTTTT. The chain employs TRBV9 and TRBJ2-2; D remains ambiguous. The length of the CDR3 is 16 residues. V lost 4 bases and J 5 bases, leaving 18 bases between the germline ends. CDR1 and CDR2 (germline): SGDLS, YYNGEE.

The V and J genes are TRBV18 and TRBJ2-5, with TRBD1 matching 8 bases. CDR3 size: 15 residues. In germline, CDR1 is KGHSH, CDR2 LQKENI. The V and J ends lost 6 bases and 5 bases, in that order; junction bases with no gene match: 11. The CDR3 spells CASSDTGGGWETQYF. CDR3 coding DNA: TGTGCCAGCTCGGACACAGGGGGAGGATGGGAGACCCAGTACTTC.

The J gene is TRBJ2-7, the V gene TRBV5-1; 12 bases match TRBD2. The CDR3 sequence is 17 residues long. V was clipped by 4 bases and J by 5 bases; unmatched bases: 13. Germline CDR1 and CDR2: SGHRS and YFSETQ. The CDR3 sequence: CASSLAPLAGGMDEQYF. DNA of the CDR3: TGCGCCAGCAGCCTCGCCCCCCTAGCGGGGGGGATGGACGAGCAGTACTTC.

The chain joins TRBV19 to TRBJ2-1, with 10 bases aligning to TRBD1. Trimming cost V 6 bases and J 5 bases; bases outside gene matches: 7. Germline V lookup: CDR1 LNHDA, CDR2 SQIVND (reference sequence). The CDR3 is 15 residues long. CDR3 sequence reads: CASRYRDRGNNEQFF. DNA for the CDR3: TGTGCCAGTAGATACCGGGACAGGGGAAACAATGAGCAGTTCTTC.

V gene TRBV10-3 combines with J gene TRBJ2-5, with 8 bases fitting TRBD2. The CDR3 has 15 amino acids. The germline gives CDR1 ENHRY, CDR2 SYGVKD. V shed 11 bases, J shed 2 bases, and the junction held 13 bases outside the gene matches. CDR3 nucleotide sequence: TGTGCCGTCCGGGGTAGCGGGGATCCTCAAGAGACCCAGTACTTC. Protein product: CAVRGSGDPQETQYF.

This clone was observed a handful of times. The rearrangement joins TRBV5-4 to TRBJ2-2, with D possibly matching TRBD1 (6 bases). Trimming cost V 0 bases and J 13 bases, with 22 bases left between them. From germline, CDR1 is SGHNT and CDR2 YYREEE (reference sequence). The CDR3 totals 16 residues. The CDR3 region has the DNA TGTGCCAGCAGCTTGGAACAGGGCCCGAACACCGGCGGGCTGTTTTTT. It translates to CASSLEQGPNTGGLFF. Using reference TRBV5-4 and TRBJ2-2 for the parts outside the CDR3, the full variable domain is ETGVTQSPTHLIKTRGQQVTLRCSSQSGHNTVSWYQQALGQGPQFIFQYYREEENGRGNFPPRFSGLQFPNYSSELNVNALELDDSALYLCASSLEQGPNTGGLFFGEGSRLTVL.

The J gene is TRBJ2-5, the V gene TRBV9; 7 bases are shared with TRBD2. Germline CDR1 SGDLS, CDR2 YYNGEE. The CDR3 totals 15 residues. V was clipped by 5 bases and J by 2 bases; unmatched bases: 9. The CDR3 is CASSAGTIVQETQYF. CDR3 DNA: TGTGCCAGCAGTGCCGGGACTATAGTTCAAGAGACCCAGTACTTC.

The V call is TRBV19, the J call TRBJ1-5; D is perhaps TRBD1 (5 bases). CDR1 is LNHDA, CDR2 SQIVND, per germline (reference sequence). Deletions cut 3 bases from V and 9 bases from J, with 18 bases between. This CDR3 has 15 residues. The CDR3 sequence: CASSIAGQPHRPQHF. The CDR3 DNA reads TGTGCCAGTAGTATTGCCGGACAACCCCATCGGCCCCAGCATTTT.

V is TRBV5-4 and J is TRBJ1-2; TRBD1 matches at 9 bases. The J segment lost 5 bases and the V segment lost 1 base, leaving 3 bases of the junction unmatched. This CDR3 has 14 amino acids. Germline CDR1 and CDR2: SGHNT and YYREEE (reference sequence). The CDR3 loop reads CASSLWGQGYGYTF. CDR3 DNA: TGTGCCAGCAGCTTGTGGGGACAGGGTTATGGCTACACCTTC.

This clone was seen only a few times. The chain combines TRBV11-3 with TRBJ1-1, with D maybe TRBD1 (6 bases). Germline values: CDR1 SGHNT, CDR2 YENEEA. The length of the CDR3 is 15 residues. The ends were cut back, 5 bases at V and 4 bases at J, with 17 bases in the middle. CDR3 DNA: TGTGCCAGCAGCCTCAGACAGGACGGTGGCACTGAAGCTTTCTTT. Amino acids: CASSLRQDGGTEAFF.

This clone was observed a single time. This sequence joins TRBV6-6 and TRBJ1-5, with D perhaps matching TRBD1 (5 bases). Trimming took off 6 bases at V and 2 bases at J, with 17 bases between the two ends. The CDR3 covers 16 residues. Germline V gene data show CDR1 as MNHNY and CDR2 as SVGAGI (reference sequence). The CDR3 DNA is TGTGCCAGCAGCCCGCTCCAGGGTAGAGGCAATCAGCCCCAGCATTTT. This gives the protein CASSPLQGRGNQPQHF.

The chain's CDR3 is CATNDRGLANYGYTF. The DNA for the CDR3 is TGTGCCACAAATGACAGGGGATTGGCTAACTATGGCTACACCTTC. The chain uses TRBV19 and TRBJ1-2; 8 bases are shared with TRBD1. CDR1 is LNHDA and CDR2 is SQIVND in the germline V gene (reference sequence). The V segment lost 10 bases and the J segment 0 bases; nucleotides outside the gene matches: 10. The CDR3 is 15 residues long.

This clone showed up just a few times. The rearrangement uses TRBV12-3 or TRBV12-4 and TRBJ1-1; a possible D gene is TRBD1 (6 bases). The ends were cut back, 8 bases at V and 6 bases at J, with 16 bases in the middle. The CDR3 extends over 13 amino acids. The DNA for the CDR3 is TGTGCCAGCTCGGACAGTCGGCGGGCTGAAGCTTTCTTT. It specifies CASSDSRRAEAFF.

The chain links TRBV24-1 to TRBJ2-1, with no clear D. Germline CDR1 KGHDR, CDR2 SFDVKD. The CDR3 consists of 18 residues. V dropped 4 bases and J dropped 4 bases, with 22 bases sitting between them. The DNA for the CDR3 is TGTGCCACCAGTGACACACCTCGCAGGCCTGGTGTTTACAATGAGCAGTTCTTC. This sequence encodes CATSDTPRRPGVYNEQFF.

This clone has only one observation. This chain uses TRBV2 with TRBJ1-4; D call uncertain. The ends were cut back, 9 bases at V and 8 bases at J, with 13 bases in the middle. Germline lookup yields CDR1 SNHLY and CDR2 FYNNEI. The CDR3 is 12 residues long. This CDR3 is CASRTTAEKLFF. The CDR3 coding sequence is TGTGCCAGTAGGACTACAGCGGAAAAACTGTTTTTT.

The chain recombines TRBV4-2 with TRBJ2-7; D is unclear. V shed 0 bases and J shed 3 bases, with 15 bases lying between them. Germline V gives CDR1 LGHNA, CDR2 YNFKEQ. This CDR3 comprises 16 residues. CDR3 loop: CASSQDLSNYLYEQYF. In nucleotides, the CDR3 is TGTGCCAGCAGCCAAGATCTTAGTAACTACCTCTACGAGCAGTACTTC.

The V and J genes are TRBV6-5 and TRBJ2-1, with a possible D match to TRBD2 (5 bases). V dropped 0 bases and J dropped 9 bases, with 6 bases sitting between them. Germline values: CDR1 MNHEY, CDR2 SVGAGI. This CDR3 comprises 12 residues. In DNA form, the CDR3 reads TGTGCCAGCAGTTACTCAGGGAGTGAGCAGTTCTTC. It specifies CASSYSGSEQFF.

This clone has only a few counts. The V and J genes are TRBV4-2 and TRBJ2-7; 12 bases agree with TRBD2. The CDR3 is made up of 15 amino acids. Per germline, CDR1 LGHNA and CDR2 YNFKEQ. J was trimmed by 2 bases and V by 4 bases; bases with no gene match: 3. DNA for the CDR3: TGTGCCAGCAGCCTGGGGACTAGCGGGCCCTACGAGCAGTACTTC. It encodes CASSLGTSGPYEQYF.

CDR3 in DNA: TGCGCCAGCAGCCAAGAAGCGGGTCCCGGGGAGCTGTTTTTT. Translated: CASSQEAGPGELFF. This sequence joins TRBV4-3 and TRBJ2-2; D is possibly TRBD2 (6 bases). Trimming shortened V by 0 bases and J by 6 bases, and 8 bases separated the two germline ends. CDR3 length: 14 residues. CDR1 is LGHNA, CDR2 YSLEER, per germline.